The sample holds a few counts of the clone carrying this T cell receptor beta chain. The antigen remains unidentified. This entry is derived from a study of CD8 T cells in ankylosing spondylitis. Findings of the study overall: In ankylosing spondylitis blood, a motif of seven or eight highly homologous TCR beta variants appeared characteristic. Significant enrichment of disease-linked clones was reportedly seen in matched ankylosing spondylitis synovial fluid.

Scientists made TCR beta libraries using quantitative 5'-RACE with molecular barcodes. MiXCR, run by TCRdb on the 5' RACE reads, gives a single entry per CDR3 protein. This sample carries more than 110,000 distinct CDR3 sequences, 8% to 9% of them seen once, and the ten largest clones take under 7.5%. Sequenced: synovial fluid, either unsorted or a sorted T cell fraction (not recorded which). This TCR derives from a male donor with ankylosing spondylitis.

This chain's CDR3 is CSAGPMMTADYEQYF. The CDR3 nucleotides are TGCAGTGCTGGTCCTATGATGACGGCTGATTACGAGCAGTACTTC. V usage is TRBV20-1 and J usage is TRBJ2-7; D uncertain. CDR3 length equals 15 residues. CDR1 is DFQATT and CDR2 is SNEGSKA in the germline V gene (reference sequence). Between the trimmed V and J ends, which lost 5 bases and 4 bases, there was a span of 21 bases.